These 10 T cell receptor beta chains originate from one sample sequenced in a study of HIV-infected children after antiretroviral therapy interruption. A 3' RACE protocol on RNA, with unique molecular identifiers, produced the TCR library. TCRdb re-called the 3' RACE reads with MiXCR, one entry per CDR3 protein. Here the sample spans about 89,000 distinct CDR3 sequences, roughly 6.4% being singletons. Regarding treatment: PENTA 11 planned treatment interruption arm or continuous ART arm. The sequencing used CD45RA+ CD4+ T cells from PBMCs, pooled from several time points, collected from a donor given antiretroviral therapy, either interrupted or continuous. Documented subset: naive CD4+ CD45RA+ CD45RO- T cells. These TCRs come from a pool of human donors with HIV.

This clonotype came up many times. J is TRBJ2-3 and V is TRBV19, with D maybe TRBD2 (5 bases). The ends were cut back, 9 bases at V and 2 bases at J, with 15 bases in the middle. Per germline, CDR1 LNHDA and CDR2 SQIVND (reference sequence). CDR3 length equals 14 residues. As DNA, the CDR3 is TGTGCCAGCGGGAAGGCGGTCTCCACAGATACGCAGTATTTT. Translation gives CASGKAVSTDTQYF.

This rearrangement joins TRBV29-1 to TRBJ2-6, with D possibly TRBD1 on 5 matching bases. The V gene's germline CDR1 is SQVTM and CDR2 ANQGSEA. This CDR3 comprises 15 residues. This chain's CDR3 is CSDSFLSSGANVLTF. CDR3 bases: TGCAGTGACAGTTTCCTATCCTCTGGGGCCAACGTCCTGACTTTC. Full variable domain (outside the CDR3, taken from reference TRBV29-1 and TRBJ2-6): SAVISQKPSRDICQRGTSLTIQCQVDSQVTMMFWYRQQPGQSLTLIATANQGSEATYESGFVIDKFPISRPNLTFSTLTVSNMSPEDSSIYLCSDSFLSSGANVLTFGAGSRLTVL.

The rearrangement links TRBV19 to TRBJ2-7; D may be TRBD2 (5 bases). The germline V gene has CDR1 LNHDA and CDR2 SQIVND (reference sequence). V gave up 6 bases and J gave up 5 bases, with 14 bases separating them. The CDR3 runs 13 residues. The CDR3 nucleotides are TGTGCCAGTAGCCCCCCGGGGAATAACGAGCAGTACTTC. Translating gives CASSPPGNNEQYF.

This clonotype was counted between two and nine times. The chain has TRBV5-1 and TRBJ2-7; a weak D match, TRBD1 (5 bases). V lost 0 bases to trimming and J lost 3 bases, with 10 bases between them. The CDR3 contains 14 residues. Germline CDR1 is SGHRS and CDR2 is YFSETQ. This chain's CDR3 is CASSLAGKGYEQYF. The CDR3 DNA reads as TGCGCCAGCAGCTTGGCAGGGAAGGGCTACGAGCAGTACTTC.

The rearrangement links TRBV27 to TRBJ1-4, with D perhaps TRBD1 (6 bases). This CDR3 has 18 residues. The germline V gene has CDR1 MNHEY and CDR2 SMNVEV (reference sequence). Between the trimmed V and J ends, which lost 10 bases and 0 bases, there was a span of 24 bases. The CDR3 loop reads CATTRTVSGLATNEKLFF. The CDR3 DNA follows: TGTGCCACCACCAGGACAGTGTCGGGCCTTGCAACTAATGAAAAACTGTTTTTT.

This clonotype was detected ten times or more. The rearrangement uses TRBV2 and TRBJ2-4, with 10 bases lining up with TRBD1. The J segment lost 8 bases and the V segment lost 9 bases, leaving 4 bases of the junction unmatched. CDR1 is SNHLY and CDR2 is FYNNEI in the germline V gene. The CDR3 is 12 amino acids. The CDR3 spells CASRDRGDIQYF. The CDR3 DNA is TGTGCCAGTCGGGACAGGGGAGACATTCAGTACTTC.

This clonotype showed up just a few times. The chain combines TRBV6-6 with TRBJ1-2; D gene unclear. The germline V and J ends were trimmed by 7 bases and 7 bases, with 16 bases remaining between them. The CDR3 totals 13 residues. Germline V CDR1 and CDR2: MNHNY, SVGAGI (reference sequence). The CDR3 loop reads CASTSTGDRGYTF. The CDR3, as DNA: TGTGCCAGCACCTCCACTGGGGATCGTGGCTACACCTTC.

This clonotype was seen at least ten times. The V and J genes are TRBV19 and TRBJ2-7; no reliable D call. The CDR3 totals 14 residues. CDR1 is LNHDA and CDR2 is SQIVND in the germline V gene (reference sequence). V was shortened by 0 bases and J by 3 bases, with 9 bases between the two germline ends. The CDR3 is CASSIDLDVYEQYF. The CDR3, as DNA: TGTGCCAGTAGTATAGACCTGGACGTCTACGAGCAGTACTTC. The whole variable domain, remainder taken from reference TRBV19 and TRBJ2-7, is DGGITQSPKYLFRKEGQNVTLSCEQNLNHDAMYWYRQDPGQGLRLIYYSQIVNDFQKGDIAEGYSVSREKKESFPLTVTSAQKNPTAFYLCASSIDLDVYEQYFGPGTRLTVT.

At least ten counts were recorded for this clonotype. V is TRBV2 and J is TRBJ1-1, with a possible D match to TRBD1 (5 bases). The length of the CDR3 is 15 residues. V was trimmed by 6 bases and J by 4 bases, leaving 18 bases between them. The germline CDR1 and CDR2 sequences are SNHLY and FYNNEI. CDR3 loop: CASRDNWGFSTEAFF. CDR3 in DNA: TGTGCCAGCAGGGACAATTGGGGGTTCTCCACTGAAGCTTTCTTT.

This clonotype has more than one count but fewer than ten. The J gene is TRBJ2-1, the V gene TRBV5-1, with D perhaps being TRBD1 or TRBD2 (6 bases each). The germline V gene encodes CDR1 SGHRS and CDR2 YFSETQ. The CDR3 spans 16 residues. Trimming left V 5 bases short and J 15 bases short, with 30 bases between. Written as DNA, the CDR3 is TGCGCCAGCAGTTTCGACCTAGGGGGGTCTCCTACAATGCGGTTCTTC. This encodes CASSFDLGGSPTMRFF.